This T cell receptor beta chain was profiled in a study of OX40 agonist ivuxolimab in advanced cancers. TCRdb's copy holds only in-frame clones and misses some; the assay was immunoSEQ multiplex PCR. Here the sample spans about 110,000 clones, roughly 90% being singletons. V lost 0 bases, J lost 0 bases, and 1 base stayed unmatched. CDR1 and CDR2 from the germline V gene are LGHNA and YSLEER. The CDR3 has 16 residues. The receptor was derived from an adult with an advanced solid tumor such as melanoma, head and neck, liver or kidney cancer. This specimen consisted of CD4+ or CD8+ T cells sorted from blood, obtained in a trial of the OX40 agonist ivuxolimab. The rearrangement uses TRBV4-3 and TRBJ2-2; the match to TRBD1 covers 7 bases. The CDR3 sequence is CASSQETGANTGELFF. The CDR3 region has the DNA TGCGCCAGCAGCCAAGAAACAGGGGCGAACACCGGGGAGCTGTTTTTT.